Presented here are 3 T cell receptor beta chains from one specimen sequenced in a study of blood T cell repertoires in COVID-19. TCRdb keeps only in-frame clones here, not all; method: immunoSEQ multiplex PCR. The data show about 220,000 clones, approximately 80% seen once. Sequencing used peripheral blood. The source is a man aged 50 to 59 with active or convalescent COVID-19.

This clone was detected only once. The chain's CDR3 is CASRLAGGRADTQYF. As DNA, the CDR3 is TGTGCCAGCAGGTTAGCGGGAGGGCGGGCAGATACGCAGTATTTT. The chain has TRBV27 and TRBJ2-3; TRBD2 agrees at 11 bases. Germline values: CDR1 MNHEY, CDR2 SMNVEV (reference sequence). Trimming took 6 bases from V and 4 from J; bases not matched to a gene: 6. The CDR3 sequence is 15 residues long.

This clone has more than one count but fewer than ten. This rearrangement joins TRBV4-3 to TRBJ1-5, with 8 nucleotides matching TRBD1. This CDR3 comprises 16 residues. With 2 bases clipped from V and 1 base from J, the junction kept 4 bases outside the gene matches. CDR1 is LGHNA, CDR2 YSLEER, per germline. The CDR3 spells CASSQWTGPSNQPQHF. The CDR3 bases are TGCGCCAGCAGCCAATGGACAGGGCCCAGCAATCAGCCCCAGCATTTT.

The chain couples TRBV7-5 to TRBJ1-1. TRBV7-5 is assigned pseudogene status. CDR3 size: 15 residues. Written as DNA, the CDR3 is TGTGTCAGAAGCTTAGTGCCTAGGCAGAACACTGAAGCTTTCTTT. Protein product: CVRSLVPRQNTEAFF.